This T cell receptor (beta chain) originates from a study of shared clonotypes between healthy human individuals. Study-level information: Per donor, CD8 memory used one plate, CD8 naive used two, CD4 memory used three and CD4 naive used three. The study's findings and limits: What naive subsets generally showed was a larger estimated richness than memory subsets showed.

V lost 2 bases, J lost 15 bases, and 15 bases lay in between. Germline V CDR1 and CDR2: SGHKS, YYEKEE (reference sequence). The CDR3 loop spans 12 amino acids. There were only Caucasian adults among the donors, and all lived in Nashville, Tennessee. The input for sorted-subset replicate PCRs was approximately 200 ng DNA, 25,000 to 35,000 T cell genomes. The table came from immunoSEQ multiplex PCR; TCRdb's copy has only in-frame clones and leaves some out. The table records some 240,000 clones, 60% to 70% of them present only once. On this clone itself: The antigen is not known.

Specimen: memory CD4+ T cells sorted from blood. The subset here: CD45RA-negative fraction. The V call is TRBV5-5, the J call TRBJ2-1, with D maybe TRBD1 (6 bases). This TCR derives from a man aged 25 to 40 in good health. CDR3 nucleotide sequence: TGTGCCAGCAGCTTTTCGGACAGTTCCCCGTTCTTC. It is translated as CASSFSDSSPFF.